This is a list of T cell receptor beta chains from one sample in a study of T cell repertoires in cytomegalovirus infection. Each CDR3 protein gets one entry after TCRdb re-called the reads with MiXCR. The sample records about 500,000 distinct CDR3 sequences, roughly 34% being singletons. The antigens for these receptors are not known. The specimen was cultured PBMCs, collected from culture after CMV antigen stimulation. The receptors were sampled from a human donor in good health (CMV status not recorded). Some clones in this sample may be carry-over from other donors' samples. Each CDR3 is given with its conserved first and last residue. D genes are given only for firm matches. Clone size is stated in some rows and not others, as once, few, many or a class when expanded.

>TRBV7-2|many|TRBJ2-1|NA
CASSLRASDEQFF
TGTGCCAGCAGCTTACGGGCGAGCGATGAGCAGTTCTTC
>TRBV12-3/TRBV12-4|NA|TRBJ2-6|NA
CASSLHGQSSSGANVLTF
TGTGCCAGCAGCCTGCACGGACAGTCCAGCTCTGGGGCCAACGTCCTGACTTTC
>TRBV20-1|few|TRBJ2-3|TRBD2
CSARLAGGPDTQYF
TGCAGTGCTAGGCTAGCGGGAGGGCCAGATACGCAGTATTTT
>TRBV7-2|few|TRBJ1-1|NA
CASSFRDGYTEAFF
TGTGCCAGCAGCTTTCGGGACGGATACACTGAAGCTTTCTTT
>TRBV11-2|NA|TRBJ1-2|NA
CASSLQGKSYTF
TGTGCCAGCAGCTTACAGGGGAAGAGCTACACCTTC
>TRBV6-6|NA|TRBJ2-2|NA
CASSSSARIGTGELFF
TGTGCCAGCAGTTCCAGTGCTAGAATCGGCACCGGGGAGCTGTTTTTT
>TRBV18|NA|TRBJ1-1|NA
CASSPPSQNTEAFF
TGTGCCAGCTCACCACCCTCCCAGAACACTGAAGCTTTCTTT
>TRBV7-2|NA|TRBJ2-5|TRBD2
CASSFPGLVKEDQETQYF
TGTGCCAGCAGCTTCCCGGGACTAGTTAAGGAGGACCAAGAGACCCAGTACTTC
>TRBV4-1|few|TRBJ2-7|NA
CASSQGQRDSYEQYF
TGCGCCAGCAGCCAGGGACAGCGGGACTCCTACGAGCAGTACTTC
>TRBV6-2/TRBV6-3|few|TRBJ2-1|TRBD2
CASSFSSGLTYNEQFF
TGTGCCAGCAGTTTCTCTAGCGGACTGACCTACAATGAGCAGTTCTTC